This TCR beta chain was profiled in a study of human T cells and chemical hapten exposure. Study in general: Slight differences in pooled library volume were the main source of varying TCR yields across samples.

It was the library that attached unique molecular identifiers to individual cDNA molecules. Via MiXCR, TCRdb re-called the 5' RACE reads, giving one row per CDR3 protein. The repertoire holds approximately 110,000 distinct CDR3 sequences, 15% to 20% seen once, with 2.8% in the top ten. Remarks on this clonotype: Its antigen remains unidentified.

This CDR3 is built from 17 residues. The V and J ends lost 6 bases and 4 bases, in that order; junction bases with no gene match: 14. Study-wide results and limits: There was no change with DPC sensitization in TCRs above 1 in 1000 frequency.

Before extraction, the whole blood was not fractionated, and total RNA was taken from it. This TCR was recovered from a human donor in good health. The chain employs TRBV12-3 or TRBV12-4 and TRBJ2-3; TRBD1 matches 9 bases. The CDR3 DNA sequence: TGTGCCAGCAGCTCACTCCTACGGGGACAGGGCGCAGATACGCAGTATTTT. It translates to CASSSLLRGQGADTQYF.